These 25 T cell receptor beta chains were all obtained from the same sample, sequenced in a study of T cell repertoires in cytomegalovirus infection. TCRdb re-called the reads with MiXCR, one entry per CDR3 protein. Among fewer than 250,000 distinct CDR3 sequences listed, around an eighth were seen once. Sequencing was performed on PBMCs. The receptors originated from a human donor in good health (CMV status not recorded). Some clones in this sample may be carry-over from other donors' samples.

V and J are TRBV20-1 and TRBJ2-1, with no clear D. Germline CDR1 is DFQATT and CDR2 is SNEGSKA (reference sequence). V was pared by 2 bases and J by 10 bases, with 6 bases between. The CDR3 is 10 amino acids. The CDR3 loop is CSARRVEQFF. For the CDR3, the DNA is TGCAGTGCTAGACGGGTGGAGCAGTTCTTC.

The genes are TRBV20-1 and TRBJ1-1; D is possibly TRBD1 (6 bases). The V gene's germline CDR1 is DFQATT and CDR2 SNEGSKA (reference sequence). The CDR3 runs 13 residues. V was shortened by 2 bases and J by 7 bases, with 14 bases between the two germline ends. CDR3 residues: CSARLTGRSEAFF. CDR3 nucleotide sequence: TGCAGTGCTAGATTAACAGGGAGGAGTGAAGCTTTCTTT.

This clonotype was seen more than once but under ten times. V usage is TRBV6-2 or TRBV6-3 and J usage is TRBJ2-5, with D possibly being TRBD2 (7 bases). The germline V gene encodes CDR1 MNHEY and CDR2 SVGEGT. This CDR3 has 16 residues. The germline V and J ends were trimmed by 0 bases and 3 bases, with 14 bases remaining between them. CDR3 protein: CASSYSGAGAEETQYF. DNA of the CDR3: TGTGCCAGCAGTTACTCTGGCGCGGGGGCCGAAGAGACCCAGTACTTC.

This clonotype was detected many times. This chain links TRBV7-2 with TRBJ1-5; possibly TRBD1 for D (5 bases). In germline, CDR1 is SGHTA, CDR2 FQGNSA. CDR3 length: 15 amino acids. V was trimmed by 6 bases and J by 5 bases, leaving 17 bases between them. CDR3 DNA sequence: TGTGCCAGCAGTTCCGCAGGGTCTCGCCATCAGCCCCAGCATTTT. The encoded protein is CASSSAGSRHQPQHF.

This clonotype was seen a few times. The genes are TRBV20-1 and TRBJ2-3; 9 nucleotides line up with TRBD2. The CDR3 is 14 residues long. Trimming at V came to 5 bases and at J to 6 bases, leaving 9 bases not matched to a gene. Germline loops: CDR1 DFQATT, CDR2 SNEGSKA (reference sequence). The CDR3 is CSASGREGQDTQYF. The CDR3 nucleotides are TGCAGTGCTTCAGGGCGGGAGGGCCAGGATACGCAGTATTTT.

This clonotype was counted at least ten times. The chain uses TRBV7-2 and TRBJ1-6, with TRBD1 identical over 7 bases. Germline V gives CDR1 SGHTA, CDR2 FQGNSA. The CDR3 totals 12 residues. The trim removed 5 bases at V and 13 bases at J, leaving 5 bases unmatched. This chain's CDR3 is CASSRQGTPLHF. As DNA, the CDR3 is TGTGCCAGCAGCCGACAGGGAACCCCCCTCCACTTT.

This clonotype was recorded at least ten times. The chain uses TRBV3-1 and TRBJ2-3; D gene unclear. The ends were cut back, 0 bases at V and 0 bases at J, with 7 bases in the middle. CDR1 is LGHDT, CDR2 YNNKEL, per germline (reference sequence). The CDR3 length is 15 residues. The CDR3 protein is CASSQDPVSTDTQYF. In DNA, the CDR3 is TGTGCCAGCAGCCAAGATCCTGTGAGCACAGATACGCAGTATTTT.

The chain links TRBV29-1 to TRBJ2-5; D not certain. This CDR3 contains 12 residues. Between the trimmed V and J ends, which lost 7 bases and 5 bases, there was a span of 14 bases. Germline CDR1 is SQVTM and CDR2 is ANQGSEA. The CDR3 loop reads CSASQAGETQYF. The CDR3 DNA reads TGCAGCGCCTCTCAGGCCGGGGAGACCCAGTACTTC.

Ten or more counts support this clonotype. This chain joins TRBV12-3 or TRBV12-4 and TRBJ1-1; perhaps TRBD1 as D (5 bases). The CDR3 consists of 15 residues. Trimming took off 5 bases at V and 1 base at J, with 14 bases between the two ends. The CDR3 DNA follows: TGTGCCAGCAGTCGCCGGGGCGGCCCGAACACTGAAGCTTTCTTT. It codes for CASSRRGGPNTEAFF.

CDR3 residues: CAISGGGELGNQPQHF. The CDR3 nucleotides read TGTGCCATCAGTGGTGGAGGCGAGTTGGGCAATCAGCCCCAGCATTTT. This chain uses TRBV10-3 with TRBJ1-5; D remains ambiguous. The germline V gene encodes CDR1 ENHRY and CDR2 SYGVKD. The CDR3 has 16 amino acids. V lost 4 bases and J 2 bases, leaving 15 bases between the germline ends.

This clonotype appeared many times. The V call is TRBV7-9, the J call TRBJ2-1; tentatively, D is TRBD2 (5 bases). Germline CDR1 and CDR2: SEHNR and FQNEAQ (reference sequence). CDR3 size: 14 residues. V shed 5 bases and J shed 3 bases, with 11 bases lying between them. CDR3 loop: CASSPGLFYNEQFF. CDR3 DNA: TGTGCCAGCAGCCCAGGACTGTTCTACAATGAGCAGTTCTTC. Full variable domain (remainder filled in from reference TRBV7-9 and TRBJ2-1): DTGVSQNPRHKITKRGQNVTFRCDPISEHNRLYWYRQTLGQGPEFLTYFQNEAQLEKSRLLSDRFSAERPKGSFSTLEIQRTEQGDSAMYLCASSPGLFYNEQFFGPGTRLTVL.

This clonotype was observed a few times. The CDR3 loop is CASSQDGPMNEKLFF. The DNA of the CDR3 is TGTGCCAGCAGCCAAGATGGCCCGATGAATGAAAAACTGTTTTTT. The chain uses TRBV14 and TRBJ1-4; D gene ambiguous. This CDR3 comprises 15 residues. V dropped 0 bases and J dropped 5 bases, with 10 bases sitting between them. Germline V gene sequence: CDR1 SGHDN, CDR2 FVKESK. Full variable domain (remainder filled in from reference TRBV14 and TRBJ1-4): EAGVTQFPSHSVIEKGQTVTLRCDPISGHDNLYWYRRVMGKEIKFLLHFVKESKQDESGMPNNRFLAERTGGTYSTLKVQPAELEDSGVYFCASSQDGPMNEKLFFGSGTQLSVL.

There are many counts of this clonotype. V and J are TRBV6-6 and TRBJ2-7, with a weak D call TRBD1 (5 bases). Germline lookup yields CDR1 MNHNY and CDR2 SVGAGI (reference sequence). The CDR3 runs 15 residues. V lost 0 bases and J 0 bases, leaving 9 bases between the germline ends. Here the CDR3 reads CASSYSDRNSYEQYF. The CDR3 nucleotides read TGTGCCAGCAGTTACTCTGACAGAAACTCCTACGAGCAGTACTTC.

This clonotype was counted ten times or more. The chain joins TRBV7-2 to TRBJ1-5; D possibly corresponds to TRBD1 (6 bases). V was clipped by 5 bases and J by 0 bases, with 14 bases between them. The CDR3 consists of 16 residues. CDR1 and CDR2 (germline): SGHTA, FQGNSA. The CDR3 DNA follows: TGTGCCAGCAGCCGTGGGACAAAATATAGCAATCAGCCCCAGCATTTT. Translated: CASSRGTKYSNQPQHF.

J is TRBJ2-1 and V is TRBV13, with TRBD2 identical over 14 bases. V lost 4 bases to trimming and J lost 6 bases; unmatched junction nucleotides: 17. This CDR3 is built from 20 residues. Germline CDR1 reads PRHDT; CDR2 reads FYEKMQ (reference sequence). The CDR3 DNA is TGTGCCAGCAGCTCCTACAGGAGGACTAGCGGGAGGACGACCTTCAATGAGCAGTTCTTC. Its protein product is CASSSYRRTSGRTTFNEQFF.

The table lists this clonotype with many counts. The chain combines TRBV7-2 with TRBJ2-7; D possibly matches TRBD1 or TRBD2 (5 bases each). The CDR3 runs 11 residues. CDR1 and CDR2 from the germline V gene are SGHTA and FQGNSA. Trimming shortened V by 4 bases and J by 9 bases, and 10 bases separated the two germline ends. CDR3 residues: CASSSRGGQYF. In DNA, the CDR3 is TGTGCCAGCAGCTCCCGGGGCGGGCAGTACTTC.

The J gene is TRBJ1-1, the V gene TRBV12-3 or TRBV12-4; no clear D gene. There are 14 residues in the CDR3. Trimming took 3 bases from V and 1 from J, leaving 9 bases between them. CDR3 in DNA: TGTGCCAGCAGTTTTCCCGAGGGGAACACTGAAGCTTTCTTT. Residues: CASSFPEGNTEAFF.

The table lists this clonotype with many counts. This rearrangement joins TRBV7-2 to TRBJ1-3, with unresolved D. From germline, CDR1 is SGHTA and CDR2 FQGNSA. Trimming cost V 3 bases and J 6 bases, with 6 bases left between them. This CDR3 is 12 amino acids long. The CDR3: CASSFNQNTIYF. The DNA of the CDR3 is TGTGCCAGCAGCTTTAATCAAAACACCATATATTTT.

Ten or more counts support this clonotype. The chain is built from TRBV7-6 and TRBJ2-5; tentatively, D is TRBD1 (7 bases). Germline CDR1 is SGHVS and CDR2 is FNYEAQ. Trimming removed 0 bases at V and 5 bases at J, with 13 bases between. This CDR3 comprises 15 residues. The CDR3, as DNA: TGTGCCAGCAGCTTAGCAGGGGGCGCGGGGGAGACCCAGTACTTC. Translated: CASSLAGGAGETQYF.

This clonotype was detected many times. The chain combines TRBV7-2 with TRBJ2-3, with 9 positions matching TRBD2. CDR1 is SGHTA, CDR2 FQGNSA, per germline. The CDR3 length is 17 residues. V shed 3 bases, J shed 0 bases, and the junction held 7 bases outside the gene matches. The CDR3 nucleotides read TGTGCCAGCAGCTTCGGGTCTAGCGGGACAAGCACAGATACGCAGTATTTT. This encodes CASSFGSSGTSTDTQYF.

This clonotype was seen many times. The chain carries TRBV20-1 and TRBJ2-6; D is unclear. Per the germline V gene, CDR1 is DFQATT and CDR2 is SNEGSKA (reference sequence). The CDR3 consists of 15 residues. V was cut by 3 bases and J by 3 bases, with 12 bases left in between. CDR3 nucleotide sequence: TGCAGTGCTAGTCACAGCTTTGATGGGGCCAACGTCCTGACTTTC. Translation gives CSASHSFDGANVLTF.

This clonotype occurred many times. The chain uses TRBV27 and TRBJ1-2; tentative D call: TRBD1 (6 bases). Trimming left V 6 bases short and J 0 bases short, with 17 bases between. The germline gives CDR1 MNHEY, CDR2 SMNVEV (reference sequence). This CDR3 is 16 amino acids long. The CDR3 DNA follows: TGTGCCAGCAGCCCCGGGACAAGTCGCTCTAACTATGGCTACACCTTC. It yields the protein CASSPGTSRSNYGYTF.

This clonotype was found many times. The rearrangement joins TRBV7-9 to TRBJ2-3, with D unclear. The ends were cut back, 1 base at V and 12 bases at J, with 11 bases in the middle. CDR3 length: 12 residues. Germline V CDR1 and CDR2: SEHNR, FQNEAQ (reference sequence). The CDR3 region is CASSLEGTSQYF. The CDR3 region has the DNA TGTGCCAGCAGCTTAGAGGGAACTTCTCAGTATTTT.

This clonotype has at least ten counts. The J gene is TRBJ1-3, the V gene TRBV6-1, with D unresolved. V lost 6 bases, J lost 2 bases, and 8 bases lay in between. Germline loops: CDR1 MNHNS, CDR2 SASEGT. The length of the CDR3 is 13 residues. The CDR3 protein is CASSASAGNTIYF. CDR3 coding DNA: TGTGCCAGCAGCGCCTCCGCTGGAAACACCATATATTTT.

This clonotype has a handful of counts. The rearrangement joins TRBV5-6 to TRBJ2-7; 10 bases are shared with TRBD1. J gave up 4 bases and V 5 bases, and 18 bases lay outside the gene matches. Germline loops: CDR1 SGHDT, CDR2 YYEEEE. The CDR3 covers 18 residues. The CDR3 region is CASSFSYGTGDRSYEQYF. For the CDR3, the DNA is TGTGCCAGCAGTTTTTCTTACGGGACAGGGGATCGCTCTTACGAGCAGTACTTC.